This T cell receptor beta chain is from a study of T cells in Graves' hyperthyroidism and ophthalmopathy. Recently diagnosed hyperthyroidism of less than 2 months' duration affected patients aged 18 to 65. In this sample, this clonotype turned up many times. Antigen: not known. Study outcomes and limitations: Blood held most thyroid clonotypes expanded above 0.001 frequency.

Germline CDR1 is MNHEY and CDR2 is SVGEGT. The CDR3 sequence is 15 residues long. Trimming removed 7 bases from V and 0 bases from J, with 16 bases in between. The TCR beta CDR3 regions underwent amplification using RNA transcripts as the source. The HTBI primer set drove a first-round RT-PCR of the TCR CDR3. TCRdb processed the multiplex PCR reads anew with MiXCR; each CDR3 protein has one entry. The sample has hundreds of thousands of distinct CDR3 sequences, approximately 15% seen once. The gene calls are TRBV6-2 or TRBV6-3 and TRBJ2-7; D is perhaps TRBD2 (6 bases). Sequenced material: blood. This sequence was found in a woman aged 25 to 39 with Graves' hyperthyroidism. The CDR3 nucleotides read TGTGCCAGCACCAACGGGGCTAGCGACTCCTACGAGCAGTACTTC. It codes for CASTNGASDSYEQYF.